This TCR beta chain was recovered during a study of early T cells in non-severe SARS-CoV-2 infection. Overall study context: Chains stayed unpaired after sequencing of bulk RNA from unsorted whole blood.

Study-wide findings and caveats: VDJdb matching favored anti-spike CD8 responses, missing private and CD4 specificities.

Concerning this clonotype: Its antigen remains unidentified.

Researchers attached unique molecular identifiers to individual cDNA molecules. MiXCR, applied by TCRdb to the 5' RACE reads, yields one record per CDR3 protein. This table holds 55,000 to 85,000 distinct CDR3 sequences, roughly an eighth found once. This TCR was sampled from an adult who was a healthcare worker with PCR-confirmed SARS-CoV-2 infection or an uninfected control (not recorded which). The sample comprised whole blood.

The CDR3 spells CASSLGVGGNQPQHF. The DNA for the CDR3 is TGTGCCAGCAGCTTGGGGGTTGGGGGCAATCAGCCCCAGCATTTT. The rearrangement joins TRBV5-6 to TRBJ1-5, with unresolved D. The CDR3 is 15 amino acids. The germline V gene has CDR1 SGHDT and CDR2 YYEEEE. The germline V and J ends were trimmed by 0 bases and 2 bases, with 9 bases remaining between them.